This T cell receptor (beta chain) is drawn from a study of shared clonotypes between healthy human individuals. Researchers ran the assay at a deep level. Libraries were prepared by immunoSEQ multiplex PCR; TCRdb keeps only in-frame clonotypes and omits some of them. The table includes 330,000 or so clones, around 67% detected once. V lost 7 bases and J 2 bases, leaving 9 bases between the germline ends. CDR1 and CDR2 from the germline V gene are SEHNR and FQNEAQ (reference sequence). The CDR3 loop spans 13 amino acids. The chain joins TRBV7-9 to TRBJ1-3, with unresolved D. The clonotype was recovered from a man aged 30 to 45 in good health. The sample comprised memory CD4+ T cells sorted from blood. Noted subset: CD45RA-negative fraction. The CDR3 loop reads CASNVEAGNTIYF. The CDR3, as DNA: TGTGCCAGCAACGTCGAGGCTGGAAACACCATATATTTT. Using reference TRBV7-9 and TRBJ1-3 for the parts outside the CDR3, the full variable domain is DTGVSQNPRHKITKRGQNVTFRCDPISEHNRLYWYRQTLGQGPEFLTYFQNEAQLEKSRLLSDRFSAERPKGSFSTLEIQRTEQGDSAMYLCASNVEAGNTIYFGEGSWLTVV.